This paragraph reports one T cell receptor (beta chain). Its antigen remains unidentified. The data derive from a study of blood T cells in healthy people across ages. Together with a sample-barcoded 5' primer, a J-beta primer mix was included in a second PCR lasting about 6 to 11 cycles. TCRdb reanalysed the 5' RACE reads using MiXCR and keeps one entry per CDR3 protein. The sample records approximately 940,000 distinct CDR3 sequences, about 48% being singletons. The CDR3 runs 16 residues. V lost 3 bases, J lost 1 base, and 16 bases lay in between. Germline V lookup: CDR1 DFQATT, CDR2 SNEGSKA (reference sequence). Every sample yielded at least 6 million isolated PBMCs. Notes on the study in general: Underestimates were what the diversity estimates from one million T cells were considered to be. Both higher diversity and more naive CD4+ cells marked long-lived donors when set against aged donors. Older individuals had lower TCR beta diversity per million T cells (the decline was roughly linear).

The source of this sequence is a young man in good health. Sequencing input: blood. This rearrangement joins TRBV20-1 to TRBJ2-4, with D perhaps TRBD2 (5 bases). As DNA, the CDR3 is TGCAGTGCTAGTCGGCGGGTAGGTTCGGCCAAAAACATTCAGTACTTC. Encoded protein: CSASRRVGSAKNIQYF.